The 7 T cell receptor beta chains in this list originate from one sample, sequenced in a study of blood T cell repertoires in COVID-19. Generated by immunoSEQ multiplex PCR, the TCRdb table keeps only in-frame clones and is missing some. Of tens of thousands of clones in the sample, roughly 79% are singletons; the top ten hold around 43%. The sample was peripheral blood. These TCRs come from an elderly man with acute or convalescent COVID-19.

The CDR3 sequence is CASSLRQPIYNEQFF. As DNA, the CDR3 is TGCGCCAGCAGCCTCCGACAGCCTATTTACAATGAGCAGTTCTTC. The gene calls are TRBV5-1 and TRBJ2-1; D possibly corresponds to TRBD1 (5 bases). Germline V CDR1 and CDR2: SGHRS, YFSETQ. V shed 4 bases and J shed 4 bases, with 15 bases lying between them. The CDR3 consists of 15 residues.

This chain uses TRBV28 with TRBJ1-2, with a weak D call TRBD1 (5 bases). The germline CDR1 and CDR2 sequences are MDHEN and SYDVKM. Trimming took 4 bases from V and 5 from J, leaving 14 bases between them. The CDR3 is made up of 14 amino acids. The DNA for the CDR3 is TGTGCCAGCAGTTCAGCACGGGGGGGTTATGGCTACACCTTC. Amino acids: CASSSARGGYGYTF.

V and J are TRBV19 and TRBJ1-6, with TRBD1 identical over 7 bases. CDR1 LNHDA and CDR2 SQIVND come from the germline V gene (reference sequence). The V and J ends lost 7 bases and 7 bases, in that order; junction bases with no gene match: 10. CDR3 length: 15 amino acids. The CDR3 spells CASTGGTVMNSPLHF. CDR3 nucleotide sequence: TGTGCCAGTACCGGTGGGACAGTCATGAATTCACCCCTCCACTTT.

This rearrangement joins TRBV27 to TRBJ2-4, with D tentatively TRBD2 (6 bases). The CDR3 consists of 17 residues. Trimming took off 2 bases at V and 0 bases at J, with 14 bases between the two ends. The V gene's germline CDR1 is MNHEY and CDR2 SMNVEV (reference sequence). CDR3 loop: CASSLGGWGEAKNIQYF. CDR3 DNA sequence: TGTGCCAGCAGTTTAGGGGGTTGGGGGGAAGCCAAAAACATTCAGTACTTC.

This sequence joins TRBV7-2 and TRBJ1-4, with no clear D. Germline V gives CDR1 SGHTA, CDR2 FQGNSA. The CDR3 contains 16 residues. Trimming removed 2 bases at V and 7 bases at J, with 17 bases between. CDR3 coding DNA: TGTGCCAGCAGCTTATGGGCGGGAGGAAGGGTTGAAAAACTGTTTTTT. Translated, it gives CASSLWAGGRVEKLFF.

The rearrangement joins TRBV11-3 to TRBJ2-1, with 7 bases matching TRBD1. The junction had 9 bases not matched to a gene; V was cut back by 1 base and J by 6 bases. CDR1 and CDR2 from the germline V gene are SGHNT and YENEEA. The CDR3 contains 16 residues. The CDR3 DNA reads as TGTGCCAGCAGCTTAGGGGCGACAGGGACGAGCAATGAGCAGTTCTTC. Its translation: CASSLGATGTSNEQFF.

The rearrangement links TRBV3-1 (or the pseudogene TRBV3-2) to TRBJ1-5, with 7 bases lining up with TRBD1. The CDR3 is 18 residues long. Germline lookup yields CDR1 LGHDT and CDR2 YNNKEL (reference sequence). J was trimmed by 0 bases and V by 0 bases; bases with no gene match: 8. CDR3 nucleotide sequence: TGTGCCAGCAGCCAAGAAGGGACAGAGAGCAATAGCAATCAGCCCCAGCATTTT. This encodes CASSQEGTESNSNQPQHF.